The clone carrying this TCR beta chain appeared a few times. This record belongs to a study of T cell responses to AZD1222 COVID-19 vaccine. TCRdb keeps only in-frame clones here, not all; method: immunoSEQ multiplex PCR. The data show about 86,000 clones, around nine tenths seen once. This TCR derives from an adult who received the AZD1222 COVID-19 vaccine. The material sequenced was peripheral blood, taken 28 days after the second AZD1222 dose.

The CDR3 loop is CASSTLDRKETQYF. CDR3 coding DNA: TGTGCCAGTAGTACCCTAGACAGAAAAGAGACCCAGTACTTC. The chain carries TRBV19 and TRBJ2-5, with TRBD1 as a possible D gene (5 bases). Looked up from germline, CDR1 is LNHDA and CDR2 is SQIVND (reference sequence). The CDR3 is made up of 14 amino acids. V lost 4 bases to trimming and J lost 3 bases, with 12 bases between them.